Included here is one T cell receptor beta chain sequence, with context. Germline lookup yields CDR1 SGHRS and CDR2 YFSETQ. This CDR3 contains 15 residues. The trim removed 0 bases at V and 7 bases at J, leaving 6 bases unmatched. The sample is drawn from a study of OX40 agonist ivuxolimab in advanced cancers. Whole-study context: Ivuxolimab was delivered to patients intravenously every 2 weeks at doses spanning 0.01 to 10 mg/kg.

TCRdb's copy holds only in-frame clones and misses some; the assay was immunoSEQ multiplex PCR. The data contain approximately 69,000 clones, around 80% of them singletons. This clonotype was sampled from an adult with an advanced solid tumor such as melanoma, head and neck, liver or kidney cancer. The chain employs TRBV5-1 and TRBJ2-7, with 11 bases identical to TRBD2. Sequenced here: CD4+ or CD8+ T cells sorted from blood, sampled in a trial of the OX40 agonist ivuxolimab. CDR3 residues: CASSLDTSGGGEQYF. CDR3 nucleotides: TGCGCCAGCAGCTTGGATACTAGCGGGGGCGGGGAGCAGTACTTC.